The text below deals with one TCR beta chain. The data are from a study of blood T cell repertoires in COVID-19. Overall study: Samples came from the United States, Italy and Spain, spanning acute and convalescent COVID-19. The cDNA or gDNA used as material had been derived from T cells, B-cell-depleted T cells, or PBMCs.

In the original workflow: Amplification from reference gene primers served as the basis for estimated nucleated cell counts. Assay used: immunoSEQ multiplex PCR; TCRdb lists only in-frame clones, some missing. That table furnishes V, J and clone size, whereas the DNA furnished D and trimming. The sample lists 250,000 to 300,000 clones, roughly 90% occurring once. J gave up 4 bases and V 0 bases, and 2 bases lay outside the gene matches. CDR1 and CDR2 (germline): LNHNV, YYDKDF (reference sequence). The CDR3 is 14 amino acids. This sequence joins TRBV15 and TRBJ1-1; 7 bases are a match to TRBD1. Input material: peripheral blood. This sequence was found in a woman aged 55-75 years with acute or convalescent COVID-19. The CDR3 nucleotides are TGTGCCACCAGCAGAGACGAGGGGGCCACTGAAGCTTTCTTT. Encoded protein: CATSRDEGATEAFF.